Shown below are 28 T cell receptor beta chains from a single sample sequenced in a study of blood T cell repertoires in COVID-19 (dated by TCRdb to 2020 to 2021). Preparation of the library involved the immunoSEQ multiplex PCR assay. TCRdb re-hosts the immuneACCESS table, in-frame sequences only. Its copies lack some clones; in the studies checked, an unresolved V gene accounts for under half of them, and the cause for the rest is not known. Present in this sample are 250,000 to 350,000 clones, approximately 89% of which were seen just once. The top ten clones comprise under 8% of the sample. Sequencing was carried out using peripheral blood. The receptors stem from a woman aged 25 to 39 who had recovered from COVID-19.

The chain has TRBV7-9 and TRBJ2-3; 9 positions match TRBD1. V lost 3 bases, J lost 13 bases, and 8 bases stayed unmatched. The CDR3 runs 13 residues. Germline lookup yields CDR1 SEHNR and CDR2 FQNEAQ (reference sequence). The CDR3 spells CASSLGDRVPEYF. The CDR3 coding sequence is TGTGCCAGCAGCTTGGGGGACAGGGTCCCGGAGTATTTT.

The rearrangement joins TRBV6-1 to TRBJ1-2; D may be TRBD1 (6 bases). V lost 3 bases and J 4 bases, leaving 21 bases between the germline ends. CDR1 is MNHNS and CDR2 is SASEGT in the germline V gene. There are 17 residues in the CDR3. The CDR3 DNA follows: TGTGCCAGCAGTGAGGGATGGTACAGGGATGGCGGCTATGGCTACACCTTC. It specifies CASSEGWYRDGGYGYTF.

A remark on this clone: The same CDR3 also results from other DNA sequences found in this sample. The rearrangement uses TRBV18 and TRBJ1-1; TRBD1 matches at 7 bases. Germline CDR1 is KGHSH and CDR2 is LQKENI. The CDR3 extends over 14 amino acids. After removal of 3 bases from V and 3 bases from J, the junction contained 4 bases not matched to a gene. CDR3 sequence reads: CASSPTGFDTEAFF. DNA for the CDR3: TGTGCCAGCTCACCGACAGGGTTTGACACTGAAGCTTTCTTT.

This chain links TRBV2 with TRBJ1-1; the match to TRBD1 covers 7 bases. V dropped 6 bases and J dropped 3; count of bases not matched to a gene: 7. This CDR3 has 14 residues. Germline values: CDR1 SNHLY, CDR2 FYNNEI. The CDR3 sequence: CASSEQGRYTEAFF. The CDR3 DNA reads TGTGCCAGCAGCGAACAGGGGCGGTACACTGAAGCTTTCTTT.

The chain combines TRBV2 with TRBJ1-2, with 7 bases matching TRBD1. From germline, CDR1 is SNHLY and CDR2 FYNNEI. After removal of 4 bases from V and 3 bases from J, the junction contained 2 bases not matched to a gene. The CDR3 contains 13 residues. CDR3 protein: CASSAGQDYGYTF. The CDR3, as DNA: TGTGCCAGCAGTGCCGGACAGGACTATGGCTACACCTTC.

V and J are TRBV7-2 and TRBJ2-1; TRBD1 matches at 10 bases. The CDR3 length is 15 residues. Germline loops: CDR1 SGHTA, CDR2 FQGNSA. With 2 bases clipped from V and 6 bases from J, the junction kept 4 bases outside the gene matches. Here the CDR3 DNA reads TGTGCCAGCAGCTTAAGGGGACAGGGGAGCAATGAGCAGTTCTTC. Amino acids: CASSLRGQGSNEQFF. Filled out from reference TRBV7-2 and TRBJ2-1, the complete variable domain reads GAGVSQSPSNKVTEKGKDVELRCDPISGHTALYWYRQSLGQGLEFLIYFQGNSAPDKSGLPSDRFSAERTGGSVSTLTIQRTQQEDSAVYLCASSLRGQGSNEQFFGPGTRLTVL.

This clone has a count of ten or more. This rearrangement joins TRBV2 to TRBJ2-7, with 8 bases that match TRBD1. This CDR3 contains 12 residues. V lost 6 bases to trimming and J lost 6 bases; unmatched junction nucleotides: 4. CDR1 is SNHLY and CDR2 is FYNNEI in the germline V gene. CDR3 DNA: TGTGCCAGCAGGACGACAGGGGTCGAGCAGTACTTC. It is translated as CASRTTGVEQYF.

As concerns this clone: Given the absence of the conserved phenylalanine or tryptophan at the CDR3 end, a read error is likely. The DNA is left out, because the CDR3 cannot be placed on it with certainty; the CDR3 is given as TCRdb lists it. This chain's CDR3 is CASSLRQTFI. The chain uses TRBV7-4 and TRBJ1-3; the table assigns TRBD1, which was not confirmed against the DNA. Counting both end residues, the CDR3 totals 10 amino acids. From germline, CDR1 is SGHVT and CDR2 SQSDAQ.

This rearrangement joins TRBV5-1 to TRBJ2-5; D is perhaps TRBD2 (5 bases). CDR1 and CDR2 (germline): SGHRS, YFSETQ. V was clipped by 0 bases and J by 1 base, with 25 bases between them. The CDR3 totals 20 residues. The CDR3 DNA reads TGCGCCAGCAGCTTGGTCCGGGGATTAGGTGGCCGGACCCCCCAAGAGACCCAGTACTTC. This encodes CASSLVRGLGGRTPQETQYF.

This clone was seen just once. The chain has TRBV2 and TRBJ1-4; possible D gene TRBD1, 6 bases. Germline-derived CDR1 and CDR2 are SNHLY and FYNNEI. Deletions cut 6 bases from V and 5 bases from J, with 16 bases between. The CDR3 extends over 15 amino acids. The CDR3 region has the DNA TGTGCCAGCAGAAGGGGGGGCGCGGCGAATGAAAAACTGTTTTTT. It encodes CASRRGGAANEKLFF.

The genes are TRBV7-2 and TRBJ2-3; 14 bases align to TRBD2. Germline values: CDR1 SGHTA, CDR2 FQGNSA. Trimming at V came to 0 bases and at J to 2 bases, leaving 1 base not matched to a gene. The CDR3 is 17 amino acids. This chain's CDR3 is CASSLAGLAGDTDTQYF. The DNA for the CDR3 is TGTGCCAGCAGCTTAGCGGGACTAGCGGGGGACACAGATACGCAGTATTTT. Full variable domain (outside the CDR3, taken from reference TRBV7-2 and TRBJ2-3): GAGVSQSPSNKVTEKGKDVELRCDPISGHTALYWYRQSLGQGLEFLIYFQGNSAPDKSGLPSDRFSAERTGGSVSTLTIQRTQQEDSAVYLCASSLAGLAGDTDTQYFGPGTRLTVL.

The chain employs TRBV19 and TRBJ1-4; no clear D gene. Trimming shortened V by 2 bases and J by 3 bases, and 7 bases separated the two germline ends. CDR3 length equals 14 residues. CDR1 and CDR2 (germline): LNHDA, SQIVND (reference sequence). The CDR3 sequence is CASSIQRSNEKLFF. In nucleotides, the CDR3 is TGTGCCAGTAGTATACAGAGGTCTAATGAAAAACTGTTTTTT.

This clone has more than one count but fewer than ten. V gene TRBV28 combines with J gene TRBJ1-4; D not resolved. The CDR3 runs 16 residues. Deletions cut 3 bases from V and 0 bases from J, with 11 bases between. CDR1 is MDHEN and CDR2 is SYDVKM in the germline V gene. The CDR3: CASSFGATATNEKLFF. The CDR3 DNA reads TGTGCCAGCAGTTTTGGAGCGACCGCAACTAATGAAAAACTGTTTTTT.

The rearrangement uses TRBV24-1 and TRBJ1-2, with TRBD1 matching 8 bases. The CDR3 extends over 13 amino acids. Germline V CDR1 and CDR2: KGHDR, SFDVKD. J gave up 4 bases and V 9 bases, and 6 bases lay outside the gene matches. CDR3 nucleotides: TGTGCCACCGAGGACAGGGCTAGCTATGGCTACACCTTC. Amino acid sequence: CATEDRASYGYTF.

The chain is built from TRBV18 and TRBJ1-2; 7 bases are shared with TRBD1. The CDR3 is 14 amino acids. Losses at the gene ends were 3 bases for V and 2 bases for J; bases not matched to a gene: 3. The germline CDR1 and CDR2 sequences are KGHSH and LQKENI. Here the CDR3 DNA reads TGTGCCAGCTCACCGGGACAGCGAAACTATGGCTACACCTTC. It specifies CASSPGQRNYGYTF.

This clone was observed a single time. V usage is TRBV24-1 and J usage is TRBJ2-5; 7 bases align to TRBD2. Looked up from germline, CDR1 is KGHDR and CDR2 is SFDVKD. Trimming took 1 base from V and 1 from J; bases not matched to a gene: 8. This CDR3 comprises 17 residues. The CDR3 loop is CATSDFGSRGSQETQYF. The CDR3 coding sequence is TGTGCCACCAGTGATTTCGGGTCTCGCGGGAGCCAAGAGACCCAGTACTTC.

The chain carries TRBV6-5 and TRBJ2-3, with 7 bases fitting TRBD2. There are 12 residues in the CDR3. Germline assignment: CDR1 MNHEY and CDR2 SVGAGI. V lost 4 bases to trimming and J lost 5 bases; unmatched junction nucleotides: 0. CDR3 protein: CASSWGGDTQYF. The CDR3 DNA is TGTGCCAGCAGTTGGGGGGGAGATACGCAGTATTTT.

This clone has just one count. The chain combines TRBV29-1 with TRBJ1-1, with TRBD1 matching 11 bases. This CDR3 spans 13 amino acids. Germline V lookup: CDR1 SQVTM, CDR2 ANQGSEA. With V trimmed by 4 bases and J by 4 bases, 2 bases remained unmatched. CDR3 DNA: TGCAGCGTTGGGGGACAGGGGGGCACTGAAGCTTTCTTT. As protein: CSVGGQGGTEAFF. Supplemented by reference TRBV29-1 and TRBJ1-1, the full variable domain reads SAVISQKPSRDICQRGTSLTIQCQVDSQVTMMFWYRQQPGQSLTLIATANQGSEATYESGFVIDKFPISRPNLTFSTLTVSNMSPEDSSIYLCSVGGQGGTEAFFGQGTRLTVV.

The gene calls are TRBV12-3 or TRBV12-4 and TRBJ2-3; D remains unclear. The CDR3 has 11 amino acids. V lost 7 bases to trimming and J lost 6 bases, with 8 bases between them. The chain's CDR3 is CASTSVDTQYF. As DNA, the CDR3 is TGTGCCAGCACCAGTGTGGATACGCAGTATTTT.

The V and J genes are TRBV28 and TRBJ1-2; D is perhaps TRBD1 (5 bases). The germline V and J ends were trimmed by 2 bases and 7 bases, with 11 bases remaining between them. Germline CDR1 is MDHEN and CDR2 is SYDVKM. This CDR3 has 13 residues. The DNA of the CDR3 is TGTGCCAGCAGTTTAACCAGGGAGGGTGGCTACACCTTC. It encodes CASSLTREGGYTF.

The chain joins TRBV7-3 to TRBJ2-1, with D possibly matching TRBD2 (5 bases). Germline V gene data show CDR1 as SGHTA and CDR2 as FQGTGA. This CDR3 comprises 14 residues. V lost 3 bases, J lost 6 bases, and 12 bases lay in between. The CDR3 loop reads CASSFLSRGNEQFF. CDR3 nucleotide sequence: TGTGCCAGCAGCTTTCTGTCCCGGGGCAATGAGCAGTTCTTC.

This clone was detected a few times. The chain joins TRBV29-1 to TRBJ2-7, with 7 bases fitting TRBD1. Trimming removed 8 bases from V and 5 bases from J; junction bases left unmatched: 9. The CDR3 totals 12 residues. Germline values: CDR1 SQVTM, CDR2 ANQGSEA. The CDR3 loop is CSCRDSSDEQYF. The CDR3 DNA follows: TGCAGCTGCAGGGACAGTTCGGACGAGCAGTACTTC.

CDR3 region: CSVAGGGTAFRWAKNIQYF. CDR3 DNA: TGCAGCGTCGCAGGCGGGGGGACTGCCTTTAGATGGGCCAAAAACATTCAGTACTTC. The V call is TRBV29-1, the J call TRBJ2-4; 8 bases fit TRBD2. V lost 6 bases to trimming and J lost 1 base; unmatched junction nucleotides: 20. Germline V gene lookup returns CDR1 SQVTM and CDR2 ANQGSEA. The CDR3 is made up of 19 amino acids. The whole variable domain, filled in from reference TRBV29-1 and TRBJ2-4, reads SAVISQKPSRDICQRGTSLTIQCQVDSQVTMMFWYRQQPGQSLTLIATANQGSEATYESGFVIDKFPISRPNLTFSTLTVSNMSPEDSSIYLCSVAGGGTAFRWAKNIQYFGAGTRLSVL.

The chain recombines TRBV5-1 with TRBJ2-3, with a weak D call TRBD1 (5 bases). This CDR3 region has 15 residues. Germline lookup yields CDR1 SGHRS and CDR2 YFSETQ. The germline V and J ends were trimmed by 0 bases and 0 bases, with 8 bases remaining between them. CDR3 in amino acids: CASSLGQQSTDTQYF. The CDR3 nucleotides read TGCGCCAGCAGCTTGGGACAGCAGAGCACAGATACGCAGTATTTT. The whole variable domain, remainder taken from reference TRBV5-1 and TRBJ2-3, is KAGVTQTPRYLIKTRGQQVTLSCSPISGHRSVSWYQQTPGQGLQFLFEYFSETQRNKGNFPGRFSGRQFSNSRSEMNVSTLELGDSALYLCASSLGQQSTDTQYFGPGTRLTVL.

The chain joins TRBV10-3 to TRBJ2-5; TRBD2 agrees at 9 bases. Trimming removed 5 bases from V and 0 bases from J; junction bases left unmatched: 10. Germline V gives CDR1 ENHRY, CDR2 SYGVKD. This CDR3 contains 17 residues. This chain's CDR3 is CAISIHSSGEYQETQYF. As DNA, the CDR3 is TGTGCCATCAGTATACATTCTAGCGGGGAGTACCAAGAGACCCAGTACTTC.

The V call is TRBV3-1 (or the pseudogene TRBV3-2), the J call TRBJ1-1, with 8 bases that match TRBD1. From germline, CDR1 is LGHDT and CDR2 YNNKEL (reference sequence). The CDR3 contains 15 residues. Germline trimming cut 4 bases from V and 1 base from J; bases unmatched to any gene: 5. CDR3 amino acids: CASSPPGTGNTEAFF. The CDR3 nucleotides are TGTGCCAGCAGCCCCCCCGGGACAGGGAACACTGAAGCTTTCTTT.

V gene TRBV6-1 combines with J gene TRBJ2-1; TRBD2 aligns across 7 bases. V was clipped by 1 base and J by 7 bases; unmatched bases: 10. The CDR3 loop spans 16 amino acids. Germline CDR1 is MNHNS and CDR2 is SASEGT. CDR3 in amino acids: CASSEVGGLWRNEQFF. CDR3 coding DNA: TGTGCCAGCAGTGAAGTGGGGGGGTTATGGCGTAATGAGCAGTTCTTC.

V and J are TRBV29-1 and TRBJ1-2; TRBD1 aligns across 9 bases. There are 13 residues in the CDR3. Germline CDR1 and CDR2: SQVTM and ANQGSEA. The ends lost 5 bases at V and 8 bases at J; junction bases unmatched: 9. CDR3 residues: CSVKGQGFLGYTF. Written as DNA, the CDR3 is TGCAGCGTTAAGGGACAGGGTTTTTTAGGCTACACCTTC.